This TCR beta chain was retrieved from a study of PD-1 blockade in classical Hodgkin lymphoma (dated by TCRdb to about 2020). Turning to the overall study: Nivolumab dosing was 3 mg/kg intravenously every 2 weeks, continuing until either disease progression or unacceptable toxicity. The study used TCR beta sequencing and CyTOF to define a peripheral blood immune signature of response to PD-1 blockade in classical Hodgkin lymphoma.

Study-wide findings and limitations: Patients starting nivolumab less than 1 year after ASCT had lower diversity and were excluded from later analyses to avoid confounding by immune reconstitution. Trial patients with a complete response had baseline diversity similar to that of newly diagnosed patients, while partial responders and progressors had significantly lower diversity. Only a single clinical trial cohort was studied, and what caused the repertoire differences, possibly disease activity or prior therapy, remained undefined. Baseline TCR diversity was reported as lower in newly diagnosed patients than in healthy donors, and lower still in relapsed/refractory patients. By C4D1, a significant rise was seen in CD4+ TCR diversity but not in CD8+ TCR diversity (p=0.0027 vs p=0.16), and the rise was most apparent among complete responders (p=0.02).

Notes on this clone: The specificity of this receptor is unknown. No base qualities exist here, and no much larger clone lies one base off it.

V was cut back by 1 base and J by 5 bases, leaving a gap of 17 bases between them. Its CDR3 holds 16 amino acids, cysteine through phenylalanine. Only the CDR3 DNA is retained, 48 bases long and in frame from the first base. CDR1 and CDR2 are drawn from the germline V gene: SGHRS, YFSETQ. The time point label, as the study defines it: cycle 4 day 1 (C4D1), after 6 weeks of nivolumab. Every trial patient had relapsed after autologous stem cell transplantation, and cohorts A, B and C differed in prior brentuximab vedotin exposure. The trial cohort included 55 to 65 patients with relapsed/refractory classical Hodgkin lymphoma, and each patient had a best overall response of complete response, partial response or progressive disease. Trial patients were treated with single-agent nivolumab in the multi-cohort phase II CheckMate 205 trial. An independent review committee assessed best overall response by applying the 2007 International Working Group response criteria. PBMCs from the trial were collected at three points: immediately before nivolumab initiation (C1D1), and during therapy at cycle 2 day 1 and cycle 4 day 1. After peripheral blood was drawn into 8 mL Vacutainer Cell Preparation Tubes, PBMCs were isolated by centrifugation and then cryopreserved.

Genomic DNA was isolated using the Qiagen DNeasy kit from unsorted PBMCs as well as from negatively selected CD4+ and CD8+ fractions. TCR beta CDR3 regions were subjected to amplification by immunoSEQ multiplex PCR with primers that anneal to V and J segments. A synthetic immune receptor repertoire was used to minimize amplification bias, and any residual bias was removed computationally once sequencing was done. Per the authors' processing: Repertoire diversity was quantified as the Shannon entropy index using custom Python scripts. Unsorted, CD4+ and CD8+ repertoires were analyzed separately, except for combined analyses in which CD4+ and CD8+ sequences were merged in silico. A clone was considered expanded if an increase in frequency of at least 2-fold after treatment relative to C1D1 was found, and a pseudocount of 0.5 was applied to clones undetected at baseline. Singleton clones were defined as clones with 0 or 1 copy at C1D1, and non-singleton clones were defined as clones with 2 or more copies. Clones expanded in unsorted samples were assigned a CD4+, CD8+ or unknown annotation through matching of protein sequences in sorted samples from the same patient. Diversity changes from C1D1 to C4D1 were tested in paired samples using Wilcoxon tests. TCRdb took this table from immuneACCESS and kept in-frame rearrangements with V and J called. Such tables lack part of the clones; where checked against another copy, unresolved V genes explain under half of the gap, and the rest is unexplained. That table is the source of V, J and clone size, and D and trimming were worked out from the DNA. The table for this sample lists more than 30,000 clones; 77% of them were counted only once. 9.8% of the sample goes to the ten largest clones.

The chain links TRBV5-1 with TRBJ2-3; there is no confident call for the D gene. Material: peripheral blood mononuclear cells (PBMCs), obtained before the fourth cycle of nivolumab. This sequence originates from a human donor with classical Hodgkin lymphoma. The DNA sequence follows: TGCGCCAGCAGCTTGTTGCAGGCCAGTACTCTAGATACGCAGTATTTT. This yields the protein CASSLLQASTLDTQYF. With the portions outside the CDR3 filled from the reference TRBV5-1 and TRBJ2-3 genes, the complete variable region becomes KAGVTQTPRYLIKTRGQQVTLSCSPISGHRSVSWYQQTPGQGLQFLFEYFSETQRNKGNFPGRFSGRQFSNSRSEMNVSTLELGDSALYLCASSLLQASTLDTQYFGPGTRLTVL.